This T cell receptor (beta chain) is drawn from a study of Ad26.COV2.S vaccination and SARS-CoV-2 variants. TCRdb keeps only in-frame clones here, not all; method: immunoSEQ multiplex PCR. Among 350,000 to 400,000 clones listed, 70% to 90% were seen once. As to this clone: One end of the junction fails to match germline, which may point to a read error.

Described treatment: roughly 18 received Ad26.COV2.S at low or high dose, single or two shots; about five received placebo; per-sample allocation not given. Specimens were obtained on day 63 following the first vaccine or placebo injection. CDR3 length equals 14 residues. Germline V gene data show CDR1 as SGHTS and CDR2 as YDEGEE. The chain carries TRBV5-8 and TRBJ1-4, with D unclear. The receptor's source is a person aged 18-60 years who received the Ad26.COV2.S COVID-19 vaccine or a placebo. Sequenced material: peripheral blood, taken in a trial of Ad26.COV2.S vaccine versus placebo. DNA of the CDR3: TGTGCCAGCAGCCCGAGCTGGGCTAAGGAAAAACTGTTTTTT. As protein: CASSPSWAKEKLFF.